This TCR beta chain was sequenced for a study of T cells in Graves' hyperthyroidism and ophthalmopathy. Worth noting for this clonotype: Its cognate antigen is unknown. Possible read error: a much larger clone is one base away.

Germline CDR1 reads DFQATT; CDR2 reads SNEGSKA (reference sequence). The CDR3 contains 15 residues. Trimming removed 0 bases from V and 6 bases from J, with 18 bases in between. Amplification yielded TCR beta CDR3 regions, with RNA transcripts as the source. The TCR CDR3 was amplified in a first-round RT-PCR using the HTBI primer set. TCRdb recomputed calls from the multiplex PCR reads with MiXCR, one row per CDR3 protein. The table records roughly 640,000 distinct CDR3 sequences, 16% of them present only once. Overall study findings and caveats: Expanded thyroid clonotypes (above 0.001) were mostly also found in blood.

Sequenced input: blood. The rearrangement links TRBV20-1 to TRBJ2-7; D is perhaps TRBD1 (5 bases). This clonotype was sampled from a woman in her 40s with Graves' ophthalmopathy. CDR3 loop: CSARDQRGRRSEQYF. The CDR3 bases are TGCAGTGCTAGAGATCAAAGGGGAAGACGGTCCGAGCAGTACTTC.